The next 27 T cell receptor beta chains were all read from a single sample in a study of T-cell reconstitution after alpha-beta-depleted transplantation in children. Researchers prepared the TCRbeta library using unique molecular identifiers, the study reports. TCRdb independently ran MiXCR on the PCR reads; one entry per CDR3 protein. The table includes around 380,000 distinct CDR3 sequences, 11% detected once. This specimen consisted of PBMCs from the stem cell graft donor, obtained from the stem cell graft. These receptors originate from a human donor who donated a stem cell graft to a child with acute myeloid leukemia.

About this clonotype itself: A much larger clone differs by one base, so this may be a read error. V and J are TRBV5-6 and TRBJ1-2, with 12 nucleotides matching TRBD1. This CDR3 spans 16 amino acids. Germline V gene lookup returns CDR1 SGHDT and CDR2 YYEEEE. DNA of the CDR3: TGTGCCAGCAGCTCCCTAACCGGGACAGGGGGCTATGGCTACCCCTTC. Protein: CASSSLTGTGGYGYPF.

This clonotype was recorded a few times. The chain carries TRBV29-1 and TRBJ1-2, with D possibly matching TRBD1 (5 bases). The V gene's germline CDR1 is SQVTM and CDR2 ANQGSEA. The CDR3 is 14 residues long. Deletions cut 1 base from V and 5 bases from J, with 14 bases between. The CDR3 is CSVEGFRAEYGYTF. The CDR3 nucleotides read TGCAGCGTTGAAGGGTTCAGGGCCGAATATGGCTACACCTTC.

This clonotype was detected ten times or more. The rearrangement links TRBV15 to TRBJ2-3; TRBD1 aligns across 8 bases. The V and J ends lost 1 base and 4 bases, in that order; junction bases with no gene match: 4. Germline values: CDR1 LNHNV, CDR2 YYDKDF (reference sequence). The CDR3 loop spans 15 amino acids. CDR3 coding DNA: TGTGCCACCAGCAGAGGCAGGGGGCGCGCAGATACGCAGTATTTT. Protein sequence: CATSRGRGRADTQYF.

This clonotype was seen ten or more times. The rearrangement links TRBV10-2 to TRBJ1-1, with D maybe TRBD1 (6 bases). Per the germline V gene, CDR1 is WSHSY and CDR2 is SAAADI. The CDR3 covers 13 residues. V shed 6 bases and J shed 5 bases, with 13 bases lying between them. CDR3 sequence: CASRLQGQTEAFF. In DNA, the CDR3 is TGCGCCAGCAGGCTACAGGGCCAAACTGAAGCTTTCTTT.

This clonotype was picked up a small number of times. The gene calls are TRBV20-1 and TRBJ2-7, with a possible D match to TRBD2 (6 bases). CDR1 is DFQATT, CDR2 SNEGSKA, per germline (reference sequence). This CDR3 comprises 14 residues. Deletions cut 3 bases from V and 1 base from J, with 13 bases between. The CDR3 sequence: CSASWLATSYEQYF. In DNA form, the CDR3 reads TGCAGTGCTAGTTGGCTAGCGACTTCCTACGAGCAGTACTTC.

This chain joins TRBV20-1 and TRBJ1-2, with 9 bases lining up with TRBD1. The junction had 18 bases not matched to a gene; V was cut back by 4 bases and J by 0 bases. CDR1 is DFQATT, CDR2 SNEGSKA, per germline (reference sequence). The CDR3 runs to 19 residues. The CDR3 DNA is TGCAGTGCTATAGGCCTCCGACCGGGGACAGGGCTATCTAACTATGGCTACACCTTC. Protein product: CSAIGLRPGTGLSNYGYTF.

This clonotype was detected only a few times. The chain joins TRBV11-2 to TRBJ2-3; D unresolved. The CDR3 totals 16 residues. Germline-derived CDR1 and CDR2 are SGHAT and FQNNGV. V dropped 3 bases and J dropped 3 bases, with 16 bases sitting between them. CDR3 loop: CASSLGTYPRTDTQYF. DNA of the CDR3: TGTGCCAGCAGCTTGGGCACGTATCCTAGGACAGATACGCAGTATTTT.

Here the CDR3 reads CASSTGYRSYEQYF. CDR3 in DNA: TGTGCCAGCAGCACAGGGTATCGGTCCTACGAGCAGTACTTC. The chain employs TRBV6-1 and TRBJ2-7; a weak D match, TRBD1 (6 bases). V gave up 6 bases and J gave up 1 base, with 13 bases separating them. The CDR3 length is 14 residues. The germline gives CDR1 MNHNS, CDR2 SASEGT.

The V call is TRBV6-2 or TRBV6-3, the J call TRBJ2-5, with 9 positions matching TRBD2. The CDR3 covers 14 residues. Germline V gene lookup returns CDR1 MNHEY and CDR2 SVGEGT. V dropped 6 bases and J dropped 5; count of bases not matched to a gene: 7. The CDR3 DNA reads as TGTGCCAGCAGGTGGACTAGCGATGGGGAGACCCAGTACTTC. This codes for CASRWTSDGETQYF.

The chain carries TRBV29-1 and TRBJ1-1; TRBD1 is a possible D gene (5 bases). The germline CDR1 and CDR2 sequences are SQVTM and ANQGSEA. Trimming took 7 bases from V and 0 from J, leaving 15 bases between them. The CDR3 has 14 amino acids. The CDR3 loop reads CSAQMTAMNTEAFF. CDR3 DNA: TGCAGCGCACAAATGACAGCTATGAACACTGAAGCTTTCTTT.

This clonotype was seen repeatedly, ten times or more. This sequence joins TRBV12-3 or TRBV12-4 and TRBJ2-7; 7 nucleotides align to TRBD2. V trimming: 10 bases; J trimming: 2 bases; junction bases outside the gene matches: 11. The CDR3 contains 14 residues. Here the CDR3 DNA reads TGTGCCACCCGGTCGGCTAGCGGAACCTACGAGCAGTACTTC. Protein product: CATRSASGTYEQYF.

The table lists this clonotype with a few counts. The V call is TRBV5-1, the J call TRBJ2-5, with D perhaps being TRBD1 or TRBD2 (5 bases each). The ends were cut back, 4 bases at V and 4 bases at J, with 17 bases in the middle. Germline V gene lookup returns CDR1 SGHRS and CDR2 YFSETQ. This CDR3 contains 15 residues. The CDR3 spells CASSPPGPQAETQYF. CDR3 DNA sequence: TGCGCCAGCAGCCCACCGGGACCGCAAGCAGAGACCCAGTACTTC.

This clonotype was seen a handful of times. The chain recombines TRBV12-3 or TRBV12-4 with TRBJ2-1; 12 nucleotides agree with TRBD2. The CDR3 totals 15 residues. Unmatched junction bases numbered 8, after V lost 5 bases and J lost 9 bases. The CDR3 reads CASSNGLAGWGEQFF. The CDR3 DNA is TGTGCCAGCAGTAACGGACTAGCGGGATGGGGTGAGCAGTTCTTC.

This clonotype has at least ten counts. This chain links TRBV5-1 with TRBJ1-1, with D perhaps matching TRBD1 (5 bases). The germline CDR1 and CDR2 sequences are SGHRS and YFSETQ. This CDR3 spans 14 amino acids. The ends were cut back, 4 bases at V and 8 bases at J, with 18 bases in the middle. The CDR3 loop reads CASSRGGTGAEAFF. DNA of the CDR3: TGCGCCAGCAGCAGGGGCGGAACAGGAGCGGAAGCTTTCTTT.

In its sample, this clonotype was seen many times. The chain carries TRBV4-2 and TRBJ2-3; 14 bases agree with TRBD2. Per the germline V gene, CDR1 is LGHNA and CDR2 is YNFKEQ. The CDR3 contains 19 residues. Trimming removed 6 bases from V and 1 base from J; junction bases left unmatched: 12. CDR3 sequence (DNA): TGTGCCAGCAGGAGACTAGCGGGAGGGCACGGTACGGGCACAGATACGCAGTATTTT. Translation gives CASRRLAGGHGTGTDTQYF.

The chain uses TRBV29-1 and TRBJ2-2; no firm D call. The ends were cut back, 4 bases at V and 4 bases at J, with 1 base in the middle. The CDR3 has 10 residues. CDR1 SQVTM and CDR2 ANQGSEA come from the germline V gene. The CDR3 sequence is CSVGTGELFF. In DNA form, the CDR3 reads TGCAGCGTTGGCACCGGGGAGCTGTTTTTT.

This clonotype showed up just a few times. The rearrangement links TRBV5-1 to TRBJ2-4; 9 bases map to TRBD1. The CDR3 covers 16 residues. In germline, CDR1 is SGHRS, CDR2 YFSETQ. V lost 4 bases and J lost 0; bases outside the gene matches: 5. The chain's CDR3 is CASSQGQGIAKNIQYF. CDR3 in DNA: TGCGCCAGCAGCCAAGGACAGGGGATAGCCAAAAACATTCAGTACTTC.

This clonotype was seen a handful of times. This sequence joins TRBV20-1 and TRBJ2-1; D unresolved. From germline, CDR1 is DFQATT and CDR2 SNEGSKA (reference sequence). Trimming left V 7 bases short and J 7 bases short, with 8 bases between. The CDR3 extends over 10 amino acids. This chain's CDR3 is CSVAWNEQFF. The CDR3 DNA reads TGCAGTGTTGCGTGGAATGAGCAGTTCTTC.

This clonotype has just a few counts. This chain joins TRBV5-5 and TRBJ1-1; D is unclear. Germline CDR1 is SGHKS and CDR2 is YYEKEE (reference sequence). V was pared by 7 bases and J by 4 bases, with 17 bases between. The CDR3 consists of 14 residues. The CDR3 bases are TGTGCCAGCGCCTCCATGAGCATTGTCACTGAAGCTTTCTTT. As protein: CASASMSIVTEAFF.

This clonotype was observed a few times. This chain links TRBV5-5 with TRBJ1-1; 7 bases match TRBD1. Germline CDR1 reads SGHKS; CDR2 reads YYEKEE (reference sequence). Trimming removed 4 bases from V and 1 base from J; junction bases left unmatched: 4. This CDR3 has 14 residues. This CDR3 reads CASSQGQQNTEAFF. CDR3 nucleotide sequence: TGTGCCAGCAGCCAGGGACAGCAGAACACTGAAGCTTTCTTT.

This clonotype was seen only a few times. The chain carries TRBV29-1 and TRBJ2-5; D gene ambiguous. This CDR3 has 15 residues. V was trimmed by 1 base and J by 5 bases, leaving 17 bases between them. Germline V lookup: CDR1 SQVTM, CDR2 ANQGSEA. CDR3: CSVEALLPSEETQYF. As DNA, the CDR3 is TGCAGCGTTGAAGCCCTCCTCCCATCCGAGGAGACCCAGTACTTC.

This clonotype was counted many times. The CDR3 DNA reads TGTGCCAGCAGCTACTTGGGACAGGGGGGAGATACGCAGTATTTT. Its protein product is CASSYLGQGGDTQYF. The chain employs TRBV12-3 or TRBV12-4 and TRBJ2-3; 11 positions agree with TRBD1. This CDR3 is 15 amino acids long. V was clipped by 6 bases and J by 5 bases; unmatched bases: 7.

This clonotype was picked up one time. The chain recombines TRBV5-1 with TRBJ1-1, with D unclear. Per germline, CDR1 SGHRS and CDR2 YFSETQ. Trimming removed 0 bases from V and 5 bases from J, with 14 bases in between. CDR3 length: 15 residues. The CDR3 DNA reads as TGCGCCAGCAGCTTGGTTTTCCGGGGTCTAACTGAAGCTTTCTTT. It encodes CASSLVFRGLTEAFF. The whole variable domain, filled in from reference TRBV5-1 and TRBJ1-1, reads KAGVTQTPRYLIKTRGQQVTLSCSPISGHRSVSWYQQTPGQGLQFLFEYFSETQRNKGNFPGRFSGRQFSNSRSEMNVSTLELGDSALYLCASSLVFRGLTEAFFGQGTRLTVV.

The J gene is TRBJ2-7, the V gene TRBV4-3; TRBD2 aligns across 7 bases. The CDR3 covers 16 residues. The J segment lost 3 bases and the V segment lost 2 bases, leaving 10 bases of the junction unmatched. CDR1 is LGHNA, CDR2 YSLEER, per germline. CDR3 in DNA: TGCGCCAGCAGCCAACTGGCTAGCGGAAACCTCTACGAGCAGTACTTC. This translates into CASSQLASGNLYEQYF.

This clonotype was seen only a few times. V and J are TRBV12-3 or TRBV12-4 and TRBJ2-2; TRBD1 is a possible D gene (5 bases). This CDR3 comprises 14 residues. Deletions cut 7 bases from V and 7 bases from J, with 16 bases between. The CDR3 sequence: CASTLWGAGGELFF. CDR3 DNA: TGTGCCAGCACTCTCTGGGGCGCCGGCGGGGAGCTGTTTTTT.

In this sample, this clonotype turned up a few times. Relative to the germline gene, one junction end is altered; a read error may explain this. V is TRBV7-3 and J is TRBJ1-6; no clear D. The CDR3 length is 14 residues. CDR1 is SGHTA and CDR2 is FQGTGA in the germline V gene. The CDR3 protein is CASSFGSFNSPLHF. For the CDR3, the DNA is TGTGCCAGCAGCTTCGGATCCTTTAATTCACCCCTCCACTTT.

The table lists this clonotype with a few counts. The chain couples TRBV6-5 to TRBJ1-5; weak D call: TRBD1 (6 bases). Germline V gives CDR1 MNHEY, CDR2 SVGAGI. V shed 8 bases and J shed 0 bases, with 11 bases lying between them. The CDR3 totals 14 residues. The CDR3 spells CASGQSSSNQPQHF. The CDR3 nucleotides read TGTGCCAGCGGACAGTCCTCTAGCAATCAGCCCCAGCATTTT.